Following are 2 T cell receptor beta chains from one sample sequenced in a study of CD8 T cells in ankylosing spondylitis. General study results and limits: Among TCR beta sequences, a motif of eight highly homologous variants appeared characteristic of ankylosing spondylitis blood.

These receptors have no known antigen. One entry per CDR3 protein results from TCRdb running MiXCR on the 5' RACE reads. The sample includes about 750,000 distinct CDR3 sequences, around 17% of them seen just once. Material: blood, either unsorted or a sorted T cell fraction (not recorded which). These TCRs come from a male donor with ankylosing spondylitis.

This clonotype was seen only a few times. The rearrangement links TRBV7-2 to TRBJ1-2; D is perhaps TRBD1 (6 bases). The CDR3 spans 16 residues. Germline V gene data show CDR1 as SGHTA and CDR2 as FQGNSA. Trimming stripped 3 bases from V and 2 bases from J, with 16 bases between. The CDR3 DNA follows: TGTGCCAGCAGCTTGAGAAAGGGGGATATGAACTATGGCTACACCTTC. This translates into CASSLRKGDMNYGYTF.

This clonotype occurred many times. V gene TRBV12-3 or TRBV12-4 combines with J gene TRBJ2-5; perhaps D is TRBD1 or TRBD2 (5 bases each). This CDR3 has 13 amino acids. V was clipped by 6 bases and J by 5 bases, with 13 bases between them. DNA of the CDR3: TGTGCCAGCAGCCTGGGACCGGGGGAGACCCAGTACTTC. Amino acids: CASSLGPGETQYF.